A selection of T cell receptor beta chains follows, all from one sample in a study of blood T cell repertoires in COVID-19. Method: immunoSEQ multiplex PCR; TCRdb's copy keeps in-frame clones and lacks some. Of around 290,000 clones listed, roughly nine tenths are singletons. The sequencing sample was made of peripheral blood. These receptors all stem from a woman aged 30 to 39 with COVID-19, enrolled during active disease. Both conserved end residues are part of each CDR3. D genes are given only for firm matches. Only part of the rows carry a size: once, few, many, or a class if the clone is expanded.

CDR3 length	clone size	V gene	J gene	D gene	CDR3 DNA	CDR3 protein
16	.	TRBV6-2/TRBV6-3	TRBJ2-2	TRBD2	TGTGCCAGCAGTTACGGTGAGCGGGAGAACACCGGGGAGCTGTTTTTT	CASSYGERENTGELFF
16	.	TRBV7-6	TRBJ1-6	.	TGTGCCAGCAGTCCCTACCGGAGCTCCTATAATTCACCCCTCCACTTT	CASSPYRSSYNSPLHF
11	.	TRBV20-1	TRBJ2-5	TRBD2	TGCAGTGAAGCGGGAGAAGAGACCCAGTACTTC	CSEAGEETQYF
13	.	TRBV7-2	TRBJ1-6	TRBD1	TGTGCCAGCAGCCCGCGACAGGGACTACCCCTCCACTTT	CASSPRQGLPLHF
15	.	TRBV4-1	TRBJ1-2	.	TGCGCCAGCAGCCAACTCGACAATCGACAGCGAGGCTACACCTTC	CASSQLDNRQRGYTF
11	once	TRBV30	TRBJ1-2	.	TGTGCCGGAACCAAAGGGGGTGGCTACACCTTC	CAGTKGGGYTF
14	.	TRBV5-1	TRBJ2-1	.	TGCGCCAGCAGCGAAGAACGGGGGAGAAGTGAGCAGTTCTTC	CASSEERGRSEQFF
15	.	TRBV28	TRBJ1-5	.	TGTGCCAGCACCCCCTCAAGTGGGGGCGGGCAGCCCCAGCATTTT	CASTPSSGGGQPQHF
15	few	TRBV27	TRBJ1-2	.	TGTGCCAGCAGCTTACTACCTACAGGAAACAATGGCTACACCTTC	CASSLLPTGNNGYTF
16	.	TRBV4-1	TRBJ1-2	.	TGCGCCAGCAGCCAAGAACCGGACACTCTTGGCTATGGCTACACCTTC	CASSQEPDTLGYGYTF
13	.	TRBV6-6	TRBJ1-1	.	TGTGCCAGCAGTTATTTAGGAGGGACTGAAGCTTTCTTT	CASSYLGGTEAFF
14	.	TRBV27	TRBJ1-5	TRBD1	TGTGCCAGCAGTCGACAGGGGAACAATCAGCCCCAGCATTTT	CASSRQGNNQPQHF
16	once	TRBV3-1/TRBV3-2	TRBJ2-2	.	TGTGCCAGCACCCACATTGCGGGAATGAACACCGGGGAGCTGTTTTTT	CASTHIAGMNTGELFF
16	.	TRBV28	TRBJ2-7	TRBD1	TGTGCCAGCAGCTACCCACGGACAGGGTTTTCCTACGAGCAGTACTTC	CASSYPRTGFSYEQYF
11	.	TRBV30	TRBJ2-3	.	TGTGCCTGGAAGGGGGCAGATACGCAGTATTTT	CAWKGADTQYF
18	.	TRBV6-6	TRBJ1-3	TRBD1	TGTGCCAGCAGTCTGGTTTTAGGGACAGACTCCTCTGGAAACACCATATATTTT	CASSLVLGTDSSGNTIYF
14	.	TRBV19	TRBJ2-5	.	TGTGCCAGTAGTATCTTAAACAGGGAAGAGACCCAGTACTTC	CASSILNREETQYF
15	.	TRBV3-1/TRBV3-2	TRBJ1-2	TRBD1	TGTGCCAGCAGCCAAGCCGGGACAGGGGGCTATGGCTACACCTTC	CASSQAGTGGYGYTF
16	.	TRBV29-1	TRBJ2-3	TRBD1	TGCAGCGTTGAAGATATCTCCGACAGGGTAGGAGATACGCAGTATTTT	CSVEDISDRVGDTQYF
12	.	TRBV11-2	TRBJ1-1	.	TGTGCCAGCTCTAGATCTGACACTGAAGCTTTCTTT	CASSRSDTEAFF
16	.	TRBV9	TRBJ1-1	TRBD1	TGTGCCAGCAGCGTAGGTATGGGACAGGGAAACACTGAAGCTTTCTTT	CASSVGMGQGNTEAFF
16	.	TRBV3-1/TRBV3-2	TRBJ2-6	TRBD1	TGTGCCAGCAGCCTGACAGGGGTTGGTGGGGCCAACGTCCTGACTTTC	CASSLTGVGGANVLTF
14	.	TRBV5-6	TRBJ2-3	.	TGTGCCAGCAGCCAAGATCCGGGTACAGATACGCAGTATTTT	CASSQDPGTDTQYF
12	.	TRBV29-1	TRBJ2-3	.	TGCAGCGTTGGGGCGGGGATGGATACGCAGTATTTT	CSVGAGMDTQYF
11	.	TRBV11-2	TRBJ2-5	.	TGTGCCAGCAGCCGCCGGGAGACCCAGTACTTC	CASSRRETQYF
12	.	TRBV12-3/TRBV12-4	TRBJ1-5	TRBD1	TGTGCCAGCAGTAACAGGGGACAGCCCCAGCATTTT	CASSNRGQPQHF
16	.	TRBV7-9	TRBJ2-5	.	TGTGCCAGCAGCCCCCTTACAGGGCAAATCCAAGAGACCCAGTACTTC	CASSPLTGQIQETQYF
14	.	TRBV18	TRBJ1-2	TRBD1	TGTGCCAGCTCACCGACCGGGACAGGGGATGGCTACACCTTC	CASSPTGTGDGYTF
13	.	TRBV6-6	TRBJ1-5	.	TGTGCCACCCAACTCGACACGAATCAGCCCCAGCATTTT	CATQLDTNQPQHF
15	.	TRBV5-6	TRBJ2-1	.	TGTGCCAGCAGCACCCCTAGCGAGAGATACAATGAGCAGTTCTTC	CASSTPSERYNEQFF
15	.	TRBV9	TRBJ1-6	TRBD1	TGTGCCAGCAGCGTAGGTGGGACAGGGTATTCACCCCTCCACTTT	CASSVGGTGYSPLHF
19	.	TRBV13	TRBJ2-7	TRBD1	TGTGCCAGCAGCCTAACGGTTGTGACCGGGACAGCGAACTCCTACGAGCAGTACTTC	CASSLTVVTGTANSYEQYF
16	.	TRBV28	TRBJ2-2	.	TGTGCCAGCACCGCGGGTGGCGGAGGGAACACCGGGGAGCTGTTTTTT	CASTAGGGGNTGELFF
14	.	TRBV3-1/TRBV3-2	TRBJ2-5	.	TGTGCCAGCAGCCAAGAGGGAGGGGGGGAGACCCAGTACTTC	CASSQEGGGETQYF
16	.	TRBV28	TRBJ1-4	.	TGTGCCAGCAGCCTTATCAGGACAGACGAGAATGAAAAACTGTTTTTT	CASSLIRTDENEKLFF
18	.	TRBV3-1/TRBV3-2	TRBJ2-1	TRBD2	TGTGCCAGCAGCCCGCGGGGTACTAGCGGGGTCTTGTACAATGAGCAGTTCTTC	CASSPRGTSGVLYNEQFF
16	.	TRBV6-4	TRBJ1-1	TRBD1	TGTGCCAGCAGTGACTCACCGGGACAGGGTTTCACTGAAGCTTTCTTT	CASSDSPGQGFTEAFF
14	.	TRBV30	TRBJ1-2	TRBD1	TGTGCCTGGAGTACCGGGACAGGGGACTATGGCTACACCTTC	CAWSTGTGDYGYTF
16	once	TRBV25-1	TRBJ2-2	TRBD2	TGTGCCAGCAGTGACCGGACTAGCGGGATTACCGGGGAGCTGTTTTTT	CASSDRTSGITGELFF
16	.	TRBV10-1	TRBJ1-5	TRBD1	TGCGCCAGCAGGGCTAACACAGGGGAGGTCAATCAGCCCCAGCATTTT	CASRANTGEVNQPQHF
14	.	TRBV3-1/TRBV3-2	TRBJ1-5	.	TGTGCCAGCAGCCATTTCGGCGGGGATCAGCCCCAGCATTTT	CASSHFGGDQPQHF
14	.	TRBV28	TRBJ2-7	TRBD1	TGTGCCAGCAGCCTGACAGGGGGCAACTACGAGCAGTACTTC	CASSLTGGNYEQYF
18	.	TRBV5-1	TRBJ1-6	TRBD1	TGCGCCAGCAGCGATCGGACAGGGGGCTATTTTTATAATTCACCCCTCCACTTT	CASSDRTGGYFYNSPLHF
13	.	TRBV6-4	TRBJ2-3	TRBD1	TGTGCCAGCAGATCGACAGGGGCAGATACGCAGTATTTT	CASRSTGADTQYF
15	.	TRBV19	TRBJ2-1	TRBD1	TGTGCCAGTAGCCCTGGACAGGGGGCCGACAATGAGCAGTTCTTC	CASSPGQGADNEQFF
15	once	TRBV5-4	TRBJ2-3	TRBD2	TGTGCCAGCAGCATAGGACTAGACGGCACAGATACGCAGTATTTT	CASSIGLDGTDTQYF